The source of this TCR beta chain is a study of CD4 T cells in relation to SARS-CoV-2 and coronaviruses. The unexposed donors gave CD4+ T cells in about 2011-2019, prior to COVID-19. TCRdb's copy holds only in-frame clones and misses some; the assay was immunoSEQ multiplex PCR. The data show 60,000 to 65,000 clones, with about 95% seen just once and about 0.14% held by the top ten. V trimming: 0 bases; J trimming: 0 bases; junction bases outside the gene matches: 4. CDR1 SGHRS and CDR2 YFSETQ come from the germline V gene. This CDR3 comprises 16 residues. The source of this sequence is a human donor in good health. The sequencing sample was made of naive CD4+ T cells from PBMCs. The subset is: naive CD4+ T cells isolated by negative enrichment. The rearrangement uses TRBV5-1 and TRBJ2-3; TRBD1 matches 7 bases. The CDR3 region is CASSLGDRDSTDTQYF. Written as DNA, the CDR3 is TGCGCCAGCAGCTTGGGTGACAGGGATAGCACAGATACGCAGTATTTT.